Listed below are T cell receptor beta chains from one sample, sequenced in a study of blood T cell repertoires in COVID-19. The table came from immunoSEQ multiplex PCR; TCRdb's copy has only in-frame clones and leaves some out. The data hold approximately 160,000 clones, with 85% to 95% observed a single time. Source material: peripheral blood. The receptors originated from a man in his forties or fifties with acute or convalescent COVID-19. The conserved cysteine and the conserved F or W are not part of the CDR3 here.

>TRBJ1-2|TRBV4-3
ASSDNRLAYGYT
>TRBJ2-5|TRBV4-2
ASSQGLAGTQETQY
>TRBJ1-5|TRBV29-1
SVIPRGDNQPQH
>TRBJ1-2|TRBV5-4
ASRPNTESYGYT
>TRBJ1-6|TRBV9
ASSAGQGNNSPLH
>TRBJ1-4|TRBV15
ATSRAQGGEKLF
>TRBJ1-1|TRBV13
ASRRRTGGVRATEAF
>TRBJ1-5|TRBV24-1
ATSDLEEVNQPQH
>TRBJ2-2|TRBV2
ASSRGLDTGELF
>TRBJ1-1|TRBV19
ASSNGNTEAF
>TRBJ1-1|TRBV19
ASSGDRGLAEAF
>TRBJ1-6|TRBV2
ATRDSYNSPLH
>TRBJ2-5|TRBV18
ASSPFRSGGQETQY
>TRBJ2-2|TRBV4-3
ASSQGPQGTGELF